This T cell receptor beta chain was retrieved from a study of chemoradiotherapy in HPV16-positive cancers. With V trimmed by 4 bases and J by 5 bases, 10 bases remained unmatched. This CDR3 comprises 16 residues. Per germline, CDR1 SGHNT and CDR2 YYREEE (reference sequence). Generated by immunoSEQ multiplex PCR, the TCRdb table keeps only in-frame clones and is missing some. The repertoire includes around 5,700 clones, 86% of them detected once, and 2% to 2.5% sits in the top ten. The rearrangement joins TRBV5-4 to TRBJ2-2; 8 bases are shared with TRBD1. The source is a human donor with HPV-associated anogenital cancer. The sample was tumor tissue, taken from a patient who underwent chemoradiotherapy. DNA of the CDR3: TGTGCCAGCAGCCAGGGGGCGCCGGGTAATACCGGGGAGCTGTTTTTT. This gives the protein CASSQGAPGNTGELFF.